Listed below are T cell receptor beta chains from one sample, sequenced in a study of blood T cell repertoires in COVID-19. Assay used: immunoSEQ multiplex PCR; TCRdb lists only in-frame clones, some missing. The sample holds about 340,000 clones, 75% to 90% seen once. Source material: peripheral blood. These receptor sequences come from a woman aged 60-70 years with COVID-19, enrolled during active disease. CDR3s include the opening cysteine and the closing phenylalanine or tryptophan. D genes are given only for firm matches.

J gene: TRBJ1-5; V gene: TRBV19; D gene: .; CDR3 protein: CATTPGGDSWQPQHF
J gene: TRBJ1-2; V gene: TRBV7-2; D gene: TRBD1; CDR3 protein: CASSTGQGANGYTF
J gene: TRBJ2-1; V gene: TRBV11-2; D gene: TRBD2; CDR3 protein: CASSHLAGEYNEQFF
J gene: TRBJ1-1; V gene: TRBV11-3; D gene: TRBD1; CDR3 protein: CASSFGQGVEAFF
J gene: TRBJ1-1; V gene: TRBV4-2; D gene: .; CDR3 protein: CASSQSVHTEAFF
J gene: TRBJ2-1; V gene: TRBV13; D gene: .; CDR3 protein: CASSPIQGNYNEQFF
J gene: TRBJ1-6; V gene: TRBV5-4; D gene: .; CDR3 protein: CASSLEQGNSPLHF
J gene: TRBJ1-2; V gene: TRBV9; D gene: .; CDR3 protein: CASSVSPTAGGGYTF
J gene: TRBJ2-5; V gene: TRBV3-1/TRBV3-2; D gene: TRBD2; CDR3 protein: CASSPGLAGGPSEETQYF
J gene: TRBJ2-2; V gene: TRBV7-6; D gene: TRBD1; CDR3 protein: CASSLTGGMTGELFF
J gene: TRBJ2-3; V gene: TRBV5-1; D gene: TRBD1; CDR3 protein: CASSLRTGGDTQYF
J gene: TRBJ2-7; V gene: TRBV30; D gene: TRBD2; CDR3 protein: CAWRTYQRGGQYEQYF
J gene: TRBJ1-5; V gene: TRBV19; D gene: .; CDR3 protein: CASTQSNQPQHF
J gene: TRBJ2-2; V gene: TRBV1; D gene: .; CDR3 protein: CTSSQDPFSGTSHTGELFF
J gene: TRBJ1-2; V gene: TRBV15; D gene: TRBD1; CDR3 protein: CATSEGQGFLWGYTF
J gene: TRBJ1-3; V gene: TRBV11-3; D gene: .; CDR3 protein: CASSLRQASGNTIYF
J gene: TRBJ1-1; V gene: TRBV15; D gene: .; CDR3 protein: CATSRDEGAKAFF
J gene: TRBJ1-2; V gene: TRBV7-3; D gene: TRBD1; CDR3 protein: CASSLTSSGLGGTGLYGYTF
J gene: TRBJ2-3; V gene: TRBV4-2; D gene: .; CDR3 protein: CASSQNPGAADTQYF
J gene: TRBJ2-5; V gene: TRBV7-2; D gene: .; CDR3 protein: CASSPAWSQETQYF
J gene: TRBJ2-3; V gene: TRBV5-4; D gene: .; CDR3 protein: CASSLFPRDSNTDTQYF
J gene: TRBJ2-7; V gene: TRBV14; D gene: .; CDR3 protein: CASSQDVSSSYEQYF
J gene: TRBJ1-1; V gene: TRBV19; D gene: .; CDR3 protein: CASSTDGGGEAFF
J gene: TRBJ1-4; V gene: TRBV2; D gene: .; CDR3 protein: CASSNGGVNEKLFF
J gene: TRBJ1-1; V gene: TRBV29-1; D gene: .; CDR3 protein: CSVAFGLSTEAFF
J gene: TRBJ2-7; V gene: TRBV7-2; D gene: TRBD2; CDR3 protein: CASSLRVVSGGYEQYF
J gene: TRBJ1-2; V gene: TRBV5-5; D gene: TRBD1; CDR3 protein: CASSLAGGPNYGYTF
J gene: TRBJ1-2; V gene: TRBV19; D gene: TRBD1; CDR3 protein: CASSGTGVFYGYTF
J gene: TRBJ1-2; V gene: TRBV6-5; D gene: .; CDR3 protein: CASIDRPTANYGYTF
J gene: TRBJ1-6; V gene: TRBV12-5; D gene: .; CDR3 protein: CASGLVRARDSPLHF
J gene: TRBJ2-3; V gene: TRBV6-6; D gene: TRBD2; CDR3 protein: CASSRRLAGGFTDTQYF
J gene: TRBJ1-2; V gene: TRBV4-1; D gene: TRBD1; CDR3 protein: CASSQDGNRGDGYTF
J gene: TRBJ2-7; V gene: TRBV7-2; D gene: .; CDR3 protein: CASSLLPGGEYEQYF
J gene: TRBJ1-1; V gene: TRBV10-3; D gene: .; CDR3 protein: CAISESLQLNTEAFF
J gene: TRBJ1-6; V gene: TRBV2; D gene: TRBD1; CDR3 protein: CASSAWDSTPLHF
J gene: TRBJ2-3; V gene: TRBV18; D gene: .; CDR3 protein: CASSAYGGGTDTQYF
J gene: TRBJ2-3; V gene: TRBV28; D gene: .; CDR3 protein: CASSAPDGGSTDTQYF
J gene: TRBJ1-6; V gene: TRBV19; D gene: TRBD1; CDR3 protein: CASSIRDRSSYNSPLHF
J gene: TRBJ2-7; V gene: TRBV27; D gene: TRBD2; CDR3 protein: CASSLSAGAYEQYF
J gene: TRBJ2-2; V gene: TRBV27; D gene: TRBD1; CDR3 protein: CASSLIQGSGELFF
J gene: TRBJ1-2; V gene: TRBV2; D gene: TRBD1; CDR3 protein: CASSGQGDDGYTF
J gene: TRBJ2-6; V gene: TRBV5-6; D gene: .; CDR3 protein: CASRPRMLSGANVLTF
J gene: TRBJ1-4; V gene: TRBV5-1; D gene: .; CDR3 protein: CASSPRGGSGEKLFF
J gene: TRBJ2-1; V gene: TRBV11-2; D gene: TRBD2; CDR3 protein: CASSPGLGGTNEQFF
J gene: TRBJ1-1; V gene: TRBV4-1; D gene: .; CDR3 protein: CASSHPGISNTEAFF
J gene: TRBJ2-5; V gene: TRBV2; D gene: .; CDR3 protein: CASSFQGTGQETQYF
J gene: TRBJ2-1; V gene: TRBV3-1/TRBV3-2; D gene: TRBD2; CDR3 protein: CASSQGLGGGGNEQFF
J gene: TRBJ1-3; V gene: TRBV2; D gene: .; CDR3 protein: CASSEGRGGGNTIYF
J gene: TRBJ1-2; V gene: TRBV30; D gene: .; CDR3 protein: CAWTPRGGNYGYTF
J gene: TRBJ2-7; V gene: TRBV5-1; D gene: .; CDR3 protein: CASSRAYEQYF
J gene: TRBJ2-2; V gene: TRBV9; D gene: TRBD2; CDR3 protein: CASSRGLAGGPGYTGELFF
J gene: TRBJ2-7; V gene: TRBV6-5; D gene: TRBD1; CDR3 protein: CASSYHGTGGSEQYF
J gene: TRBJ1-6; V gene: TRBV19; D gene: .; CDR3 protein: CASSPGAGRFLVASLHF